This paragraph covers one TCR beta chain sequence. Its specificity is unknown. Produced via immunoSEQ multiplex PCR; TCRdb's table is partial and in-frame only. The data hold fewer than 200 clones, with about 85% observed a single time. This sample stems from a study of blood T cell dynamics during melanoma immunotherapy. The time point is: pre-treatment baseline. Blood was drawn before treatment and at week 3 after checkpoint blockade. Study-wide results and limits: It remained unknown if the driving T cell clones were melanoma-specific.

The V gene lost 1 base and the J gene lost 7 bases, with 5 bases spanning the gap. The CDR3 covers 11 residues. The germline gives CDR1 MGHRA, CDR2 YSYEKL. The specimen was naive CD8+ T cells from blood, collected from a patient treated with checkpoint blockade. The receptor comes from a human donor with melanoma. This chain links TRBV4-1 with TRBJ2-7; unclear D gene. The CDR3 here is CASSQGREQYF. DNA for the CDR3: TGCGCCAGCAGCCAAGGGCGGGAGCAGTACTTC.